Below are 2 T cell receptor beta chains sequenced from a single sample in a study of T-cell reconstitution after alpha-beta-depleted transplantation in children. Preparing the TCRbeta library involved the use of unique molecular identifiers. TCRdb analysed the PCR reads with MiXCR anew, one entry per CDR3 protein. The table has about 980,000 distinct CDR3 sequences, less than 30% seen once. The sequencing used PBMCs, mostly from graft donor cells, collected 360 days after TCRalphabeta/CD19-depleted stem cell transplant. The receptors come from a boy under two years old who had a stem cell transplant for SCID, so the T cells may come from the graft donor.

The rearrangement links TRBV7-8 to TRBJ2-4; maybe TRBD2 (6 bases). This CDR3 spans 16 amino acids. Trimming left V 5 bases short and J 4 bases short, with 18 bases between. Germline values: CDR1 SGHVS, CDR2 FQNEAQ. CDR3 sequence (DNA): TGTGCCAGCAGCCCCCCAGGCGGGGAGACTAAAAACATTCAGTACTTC. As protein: CASSPPGGETKNIQYF.

The CDR3 DNA is TGCAGTGGGCCGGACAGGGGTAACATTCAGTACTTC. It yields the protein CSGPDRGNIQYF. The rearrangement uses TRBV20-1 and TRBJ2-4, with TRBD1 identical over 9 bases. This CDR3 has 12 residues. CDR1 is DFQATT and CDR2 is SNEGSKA in the germline V gene (reference sequence). After removal of 7 bases from V and 7 bases from J, the junction contained 5 bases not matched to a gene.